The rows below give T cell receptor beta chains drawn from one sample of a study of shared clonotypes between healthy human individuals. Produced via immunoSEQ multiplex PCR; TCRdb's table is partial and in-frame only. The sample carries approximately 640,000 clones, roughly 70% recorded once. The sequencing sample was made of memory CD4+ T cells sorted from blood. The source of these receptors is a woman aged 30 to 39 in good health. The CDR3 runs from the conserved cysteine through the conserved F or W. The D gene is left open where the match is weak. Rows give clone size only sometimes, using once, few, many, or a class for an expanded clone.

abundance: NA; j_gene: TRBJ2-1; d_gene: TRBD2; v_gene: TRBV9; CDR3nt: TGTGCCAGCAGCTCGATAACGGGGAGGGACTCGGACAATGAGCAGTTCTTC; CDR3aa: CASSSITGRDSDNEQFF
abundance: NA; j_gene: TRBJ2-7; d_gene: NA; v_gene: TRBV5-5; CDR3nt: TGTGCCAGCAGCTTGGGTTTAGGGGCCTACGAGCAGTACTTC; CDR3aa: CASSLGLGAYEQYF
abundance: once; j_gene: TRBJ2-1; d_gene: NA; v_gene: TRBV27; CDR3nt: TGTGCCAGCAGCCAACTAGCAAGCTCCTACAATGAGCAGTTCTTC; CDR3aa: CASSQLASSYNEQFF
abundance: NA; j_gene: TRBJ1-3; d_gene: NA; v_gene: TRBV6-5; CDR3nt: TGTGCCGCCGGAGCCCAAGCTGGAAACACCATATATTTT; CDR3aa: CAAGAQAGNTIYF
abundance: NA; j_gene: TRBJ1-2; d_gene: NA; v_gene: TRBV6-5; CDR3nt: TGTGCCAGCAGTTACTCGAGAGGGGGGGCCGATGGCTACACCTTC; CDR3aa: CASSYSRGGADGYTF
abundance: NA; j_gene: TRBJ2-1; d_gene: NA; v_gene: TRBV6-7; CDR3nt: TGTGCCAGCAGTAAAGACAGCCACAATGAGCAGTTCTTC; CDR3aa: CASSKDSHNEQFF
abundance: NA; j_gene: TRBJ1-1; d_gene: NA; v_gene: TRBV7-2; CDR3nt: TGTGCCAGCAGCCCGACAAGGACTGAAGCTTTCTTT; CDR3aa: CASSPTRTEAFF
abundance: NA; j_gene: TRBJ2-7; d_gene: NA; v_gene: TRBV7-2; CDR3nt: TGTGCCAGCAGCTTAGTTCCGGGGATAAGCTCCTACGAGCAGTACTTC; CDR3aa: CASSLVPGISSYEQYF
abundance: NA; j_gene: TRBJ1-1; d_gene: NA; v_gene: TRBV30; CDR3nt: TGTGCCTGGAGTACGGCGGGGAGGATGAACACTGAAGCTTTCTTT; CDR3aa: CAWSTAGRMNTEAFF
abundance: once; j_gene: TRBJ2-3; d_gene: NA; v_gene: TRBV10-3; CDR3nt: TGTGCCATCAGTCCCAAGGGCCAGGGAAAAGGTTCAGATACGCAGTATTTT; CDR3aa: CAISPKGQGKGSDTQYF
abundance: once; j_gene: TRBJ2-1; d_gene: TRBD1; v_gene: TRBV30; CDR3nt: TGTGCCTGTTCGCGGACCCCCCGGGACAGGAAAAGCTCCTACAATGAGCAGTTCTTC; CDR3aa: CACSRTPRDRKSSYNEQFF
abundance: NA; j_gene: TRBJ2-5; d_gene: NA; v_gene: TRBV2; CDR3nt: TGTGCCAGCAGACCTGACCAAAGAGAGACCCAGTACTTC; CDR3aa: CASRPDQRETQYF
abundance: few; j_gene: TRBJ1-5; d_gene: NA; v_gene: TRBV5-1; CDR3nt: TGCGCCAGCAGCTTGAACGGGCAGGCCAATCAGCCCCAGCATTTT; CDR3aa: CASSLNGQANQPQHF
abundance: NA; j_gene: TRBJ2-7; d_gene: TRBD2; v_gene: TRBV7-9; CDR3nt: TGTGCCAGCAGCTCTAGCGGGAGGGCCTACGAGCAGTACTTC; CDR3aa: CASSSSGRAYEQYF
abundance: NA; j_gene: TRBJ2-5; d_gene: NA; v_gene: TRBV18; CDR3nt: TGTGCCAGCTCACCAGCAGGGGGGAGAGAGACCCAGTACTTC; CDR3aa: CASSPAGGRETQYF
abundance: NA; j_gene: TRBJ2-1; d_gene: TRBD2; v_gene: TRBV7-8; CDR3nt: TGTGCCAGCAGCCAAGTTGGACTAGCGGACAATGAGCAGTTCTTC; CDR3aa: CASSQVGLADNEQFF
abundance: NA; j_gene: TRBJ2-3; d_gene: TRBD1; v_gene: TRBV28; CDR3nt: TGTGCCAGCAGTTTCGTTAGGACAGGGAGAGATACGCAGTATTTT; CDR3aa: CASSFVRTGRDTQYF
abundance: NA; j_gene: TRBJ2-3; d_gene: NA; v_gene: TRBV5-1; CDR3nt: TGCGCCAGCAGCTTTGGGCAGGGTTCGAGCACAGATACGCAGTATTTT; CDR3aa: CASSFGQGSSTDTQYF
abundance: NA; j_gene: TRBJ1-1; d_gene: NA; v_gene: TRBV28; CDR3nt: TGTGCCAGCAAAAAGGGGGGCTGGGGGCTTACGGGAGAAGCTTTCTTT; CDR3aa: CASKKGGWGLTGEAFF
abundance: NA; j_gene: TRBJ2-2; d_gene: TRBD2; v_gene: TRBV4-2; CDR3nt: TGTGCCAGCAGCCAAGCGGGAGGGGGGACCGGGGAGCTGTTTTTT; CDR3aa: CASSQAGGGTGELFF
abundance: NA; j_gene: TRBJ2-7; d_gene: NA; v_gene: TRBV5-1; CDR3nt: TGCGCCAGCAGCACAACAGGCCGCGAGCAGTACTTC; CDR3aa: CASSTTGREQYF
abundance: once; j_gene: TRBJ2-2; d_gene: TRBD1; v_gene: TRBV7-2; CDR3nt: TGTGCCAGCAGCTTAGGTGGACAGGGAAACACCGGGGAGCTGTTTTTT; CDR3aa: CASSLGGQGNTGELFF
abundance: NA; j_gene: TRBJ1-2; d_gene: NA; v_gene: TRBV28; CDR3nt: TGTGCCAGCAGTTTAGGGCAGGGACCTTCTTTTGGCTATGGCTACACCTTC; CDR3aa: CASSLGQGPSFGYGYTF
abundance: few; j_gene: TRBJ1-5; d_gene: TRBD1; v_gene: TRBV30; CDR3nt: TGTGCCTGGAGTGTCTACAGGGGGGCAAGCAATCAGCCCCAGCATTTT; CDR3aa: CAWSVYRGASNQPQHF
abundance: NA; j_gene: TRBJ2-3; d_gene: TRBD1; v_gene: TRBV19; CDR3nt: TGTGCCAGTAGTATGAGGACAGGGGTCACAGATACGCAGTATTTT; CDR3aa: CASSMRTGVTDTQYF
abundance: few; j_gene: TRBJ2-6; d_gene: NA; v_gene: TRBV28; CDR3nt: TGTGCCAGCAGTTCCCCGAGGGCCAACGTCCTGACTTTC; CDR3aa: CASSSPRANVLTF
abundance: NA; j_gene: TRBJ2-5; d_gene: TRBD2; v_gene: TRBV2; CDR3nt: TGTGCCATACTACTAGCGGACCAAGAGACCCAGTACTTC; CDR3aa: CAILLADQETQYF
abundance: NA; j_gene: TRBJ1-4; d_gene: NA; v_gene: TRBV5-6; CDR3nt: TGTGCCAGCAGCTTGGACCGGGACCGCTACATAAAACTGTTTTTT; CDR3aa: CASSLDRDRYIKLFF
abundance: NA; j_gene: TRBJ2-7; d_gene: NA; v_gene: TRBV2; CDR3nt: TGTGCCAGCAGGGATAGCGGAGCCTACGAGCAGTACTTC; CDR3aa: CASRDSGAYEQYF
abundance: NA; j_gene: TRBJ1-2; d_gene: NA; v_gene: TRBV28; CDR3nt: TGTGCCAGCAGTTCCCCCCAGGGGAGCGGCTATGGCTACACCTTC; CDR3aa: CASSSPQGSGYGYTF
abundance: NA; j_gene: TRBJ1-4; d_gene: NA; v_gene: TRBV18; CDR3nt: TGTGCCAGCTCACCAGGCCAGACAGGAAAGAAAGAAAAACTGTTTTTT; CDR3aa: CASSPGQTGKKEKLFF
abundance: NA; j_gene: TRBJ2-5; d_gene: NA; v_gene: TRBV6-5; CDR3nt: TGTGCCAGCAGTAACCAGGGGGGGACCCAGTACTTC; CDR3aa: CASSNQGGTQYF
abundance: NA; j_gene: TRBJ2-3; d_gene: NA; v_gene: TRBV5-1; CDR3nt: TGCGCCAGCAGCTCGGTCACTACTTTTTCAGGGACAGATACGCAGTATTTT; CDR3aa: CASSSVTTFSGTDTQYF
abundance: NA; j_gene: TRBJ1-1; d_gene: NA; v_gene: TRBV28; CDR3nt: TGTGCCAGCAGCCCCCCGGGGGGGAACACTGAAGCTTTCTTT; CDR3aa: CASSPPGGNTEAFF
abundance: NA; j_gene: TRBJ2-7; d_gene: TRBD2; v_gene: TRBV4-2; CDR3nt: TGTGCCAGCAGCCAATCAGCGGGAGCCGGATACGAGCAGTACTTC; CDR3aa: CASSQSAGAGYEQYF
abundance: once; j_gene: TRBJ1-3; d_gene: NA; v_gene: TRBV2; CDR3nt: TGTGCCAGCAGTTCAGAAGCTGGAAACACCATATATTTT; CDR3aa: CASSSEAGNTIYF
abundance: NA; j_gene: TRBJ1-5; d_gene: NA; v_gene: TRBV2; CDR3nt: TGTGCCAGCAGCCGAAGGGACAGCAATCAGCCCCAGCATTTT; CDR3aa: CASSRRDSNQPQHF
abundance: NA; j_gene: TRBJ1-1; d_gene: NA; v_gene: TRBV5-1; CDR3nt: TGCGCCAGCAGTACGGATCCAGTTAACACTGAAGCTTTCTTT; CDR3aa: CASSTDPVNTEAFF
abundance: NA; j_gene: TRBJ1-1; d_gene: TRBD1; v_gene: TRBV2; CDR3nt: TGTGCCAGCAGTAGACAGGGGAACACTGAAGCTTTCTTT; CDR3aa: CASSRQGNTEAFF
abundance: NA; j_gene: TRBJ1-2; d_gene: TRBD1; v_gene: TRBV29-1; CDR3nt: TGCAGCGTTGACAGGACAGGGGGGTCCTATGGCTACACCTTC; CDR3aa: CSVDRTGGSYGYTF
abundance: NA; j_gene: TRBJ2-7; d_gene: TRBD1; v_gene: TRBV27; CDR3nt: TGTGCCAGCAGTTTAACGGACAGGCGCGAGCAGTACTTC; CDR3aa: CASSLTDRREQYF
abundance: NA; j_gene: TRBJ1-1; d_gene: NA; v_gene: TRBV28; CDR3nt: TGTGCCAGCCCGGGACCCACGAACACTGAAGCTTTCTTT; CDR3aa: CASPGPTNTEAFF
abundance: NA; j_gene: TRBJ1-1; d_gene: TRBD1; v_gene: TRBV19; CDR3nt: TGTGCCAGTACCGCACAACAGGGGATAAGGAACACTGAAGCTTTCTTT; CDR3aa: CASTAQQGIRNTEAFF
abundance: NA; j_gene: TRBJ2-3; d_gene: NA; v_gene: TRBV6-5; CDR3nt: TGTGCCAGCAGTGACGGACGGTACACAGATACGCAGTATTTT; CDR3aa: CASSDGRYTDTQYF
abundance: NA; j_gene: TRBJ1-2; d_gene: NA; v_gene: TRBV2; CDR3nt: TGTGCCAGCAGTGACCAAGGGTGGGGTGGCTACACCTTC; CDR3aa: CASSDQGWGGYTF
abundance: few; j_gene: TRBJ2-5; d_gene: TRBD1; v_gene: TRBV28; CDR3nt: TGTGCCAGCAGGGTGACAGGGGGCTTCCAAGAGACCCAGTACTTC; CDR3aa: CASRVTGGFQETQYF
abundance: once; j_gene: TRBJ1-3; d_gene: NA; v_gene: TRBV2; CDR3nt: TGTGCCAGCAGTTACGGACAGAGCTCTGGAAACACCATATATTTT; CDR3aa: CASSYGQSSGNTIYF
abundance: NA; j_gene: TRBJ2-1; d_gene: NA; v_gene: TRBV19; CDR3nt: TGTGCCAGTAAGTCAGGGGCGGACGCCTACAATGAGCAGTTCTTC; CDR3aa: CASKSGADAYNEQFF
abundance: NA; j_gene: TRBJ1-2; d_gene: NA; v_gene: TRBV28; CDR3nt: TGTGCCAGCACCCGGGCAGGGACCGGCTACACCTTC; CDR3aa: CASTRAGTGYTF
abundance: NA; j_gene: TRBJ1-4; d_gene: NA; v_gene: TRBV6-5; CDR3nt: TGTGCCAGCAGTTTGAGTGCAACTAATGAAAAACTGTTTTTT; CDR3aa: CASSLSATNEKLFF
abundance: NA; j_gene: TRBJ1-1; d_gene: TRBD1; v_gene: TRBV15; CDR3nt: TGTGCCACCAGCAGAAACAGGGGCACCTTTGGCCTTGAAGCTTTCTTT; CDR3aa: CATSRNRGTFGLEAFF
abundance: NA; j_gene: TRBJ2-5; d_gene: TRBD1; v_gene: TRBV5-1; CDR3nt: TGCGCCAGCAGCTGGTCACCACAGGGGGAGACCCAGTACTTC; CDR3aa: CASSWSPQGETQYF
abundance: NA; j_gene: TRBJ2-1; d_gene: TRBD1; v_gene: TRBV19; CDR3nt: TGTGCCAGTAGTATAGGTTGGGACAGGGAATACGATGAGCAGTTCTTC; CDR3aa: CASSIGWDREYDEQFF
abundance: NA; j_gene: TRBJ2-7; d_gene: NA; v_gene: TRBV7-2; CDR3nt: TGTGCCAGCAGCGAGGTGGGGGGAGGAGGTTACGAGCAGTACTTC; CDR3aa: CASSEVGGGGYEQYF
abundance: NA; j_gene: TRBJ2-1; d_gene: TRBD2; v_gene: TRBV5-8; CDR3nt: TGTGCCAGCAGCTTGTTTCTAGCGGACTATAGCTCCTACAATGAGCAGTTCTTC; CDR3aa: CASSLFLADYSSYNEQFF